The clone carrying this T cell receptor beta chain has at least ten counts. Its matching antigen is unknown. The same CDR3 is also encoded by other DNA sequences in this sample. The entry originates in a study of metastatic and nonmetastatic thyroid tumors. About the research overall: Samples came from malignant and benign thyroid patients, and repertoires were compared across blood and tumor or nodule tissue. Points from the study as a whole: In blood and tumor, TCR beta diversity was reportedly significantly higher in malignant thyroid tumors than in benign nodules.

Trimming stripped 4 bases from V and 4 bases from J, with 13 bases between. Per germline, CDR1 SQVTM and CDR2 ANQGSEA. The CDR3 length is 13 residues. No patient had received any treatment before thyroid surgery. Per the authors' pipeline: Researchers built a distant-metastasis classifier for papillary thyroid cancer that drew on CDR3 differences across clinicopathological groups. With MiXCR, TCRdb called clones anew from the PCR reads. These V and J calls are TCRdb output, not the study's own analysis. The table records 20,000 to 25,000 clones, 12% of them present only once. This rearrangement joins TRBV29-1 to TRBJ1-2; D unresolved. The TCR was taken from a male donor with papillary thyroid cancer or a benign thyroid nodule (not recorded which). Some clones in this sample may be carry-over from other donors' samples. The specimen sequenced was blood. The chain's CDR3 is CSVASTALYGYTF. As DNA, the CDR3 is TGCAGCGTTGCTAGCACCGCTCTCTATGGCTACACCTTC.